This T cell receptor (beta chain) emerged from a study of cytotoxic CD8 clonotypes in ibrutinib-treated CLL. Extraction of around 1.9 micrograms of genomic DNA from cryopreserved PBMCs supplied material for TCR beta libraries. This clone was found a few times. The table came from immunoSEQ multiplex PCR; TCRdb's copy has only in-frame clones and leaves some out. Of about 200,000 clones in the sample, roughly 65% are singletons; the top ten hold 5.9%. Sequencing was performed on PBMCs, taken after 12 months of ibrutinib treatment. This clonotype was sampled from a human donor with chronic lymphocytic leukemia.

Written as DNA, the CDR3 is TGCGCCAGCAGCGTGAGCAGGGGTGTCGACGAGCAGTACTTC. It encodes CASSVSRGVDEQYF. The genes are TRBV5-1 and TRBJ2-7, with a weak D call TRBD1 (6 bases). CDR1 and CDR2 (germline): SGHRS, YFSETQ. Trimming left V 4 bases short and J 5 bases short, with 16 bases between. This CDR3 is built from 14 residues. The whole variable domain, filled in from reference TRBV5-1 and TRBJ2-7, reads KAGVTQTPRYLIKTRGQQVTLSCSPISGHRSVSWYQQTPGQGLQFLFEYFSETQRNKGNFPGRFSGRQFSNSRSEMNVSTLELGDSALYLCASSVSRGVDEQYFGPGTRLTVT.